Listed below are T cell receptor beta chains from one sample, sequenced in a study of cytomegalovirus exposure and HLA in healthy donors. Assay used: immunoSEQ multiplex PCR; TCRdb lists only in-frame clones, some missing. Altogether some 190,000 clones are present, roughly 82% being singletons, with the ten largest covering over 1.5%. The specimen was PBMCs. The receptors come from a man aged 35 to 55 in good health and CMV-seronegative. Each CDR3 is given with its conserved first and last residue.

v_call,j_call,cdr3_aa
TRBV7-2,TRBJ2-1,CASSWRRAGEQFF
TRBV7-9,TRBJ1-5,CASSPTGRQPQHF
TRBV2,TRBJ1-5,CASSETGALSGSNQPQHF
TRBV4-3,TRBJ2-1,CASSQDEEGASYNEQFF
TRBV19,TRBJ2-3,CASSMVSGGASADTQYF
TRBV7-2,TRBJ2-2,CASSFSPGGVAGELFF
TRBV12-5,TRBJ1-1,CASGFQGPTEAFF
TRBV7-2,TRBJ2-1,CASSRPPGVYGNEQFF
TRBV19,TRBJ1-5,CASSILGQAGFQPQHF
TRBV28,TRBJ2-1,CASRSSTSGRGNEQFF
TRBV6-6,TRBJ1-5,CASQTLANQPQHF
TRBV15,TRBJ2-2,CATSRYPNYSDGELFF
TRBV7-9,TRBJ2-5,CASSLSSGGETQYF
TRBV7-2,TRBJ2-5,CASSLAREGETQYF
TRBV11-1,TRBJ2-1,CASNRQNNEQFF
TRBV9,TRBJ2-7,CASSVDSGAKYEQYF
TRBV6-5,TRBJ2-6,CASSYRPGSGANVLTF
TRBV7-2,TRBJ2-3,CASSLAPQGITDTQYF
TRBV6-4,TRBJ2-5,CASSYLGTTKETQYF
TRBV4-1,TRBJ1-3,CASSQGDRRSGNTIYF
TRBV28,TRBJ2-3,CASSFSQATQYF
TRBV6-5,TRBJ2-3,CASSRAGSGTDTQYF
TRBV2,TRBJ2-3,CASSERGFGNTQYF
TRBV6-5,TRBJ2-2,CASSRGGVAGELFF
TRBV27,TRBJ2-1,CASSLAGPYNEQFF
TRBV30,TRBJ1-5,CAWSPGQYSNQPQHF
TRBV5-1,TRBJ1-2,CASSPLGGQGAGGYTF
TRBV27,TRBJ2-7,CASSSGLPKIEQYF
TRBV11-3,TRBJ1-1,CASSATGRVFF
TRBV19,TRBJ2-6,CASRRIAGANVLTF
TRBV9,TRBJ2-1,CASSVVAGGHNEQFF
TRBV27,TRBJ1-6,CASSLVAATNSPLHF
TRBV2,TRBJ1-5,CASSEYTSNQPQHF
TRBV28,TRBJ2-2,CAVTGTGNIGELFF
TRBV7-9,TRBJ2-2,CASSSRAGELFF
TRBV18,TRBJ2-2,CASSPSGQGATGELFF
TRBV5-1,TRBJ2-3,CASSLGDRVTDTQYF
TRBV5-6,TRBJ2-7,CASSPSPARGYEQYF
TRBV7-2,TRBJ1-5,CASSANRGPYQPQHF
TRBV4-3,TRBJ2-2,CASSQEARTGELFF
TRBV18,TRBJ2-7,CASSPGQGAYEQYF
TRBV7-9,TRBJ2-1,CASSLGTSGSRGAEQFF
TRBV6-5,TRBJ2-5,CASSYSGRETQYF
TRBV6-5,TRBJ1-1,CASSYLGGTEAFF
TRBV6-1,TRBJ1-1,CASSEAKGGGFRAEAFF
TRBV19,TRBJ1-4,CASSTRQGASEKLFF
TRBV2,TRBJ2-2,CASSEPGRGDTGELFF